This T cell receptor (beta chain) was retrieved from a study of Ad26.COV2.S vaccination and SARS-CoV-2 variants. Study overall: Trial arm assignment for the donor was COV1001 Ad26.COV2.S. The authors gave Ad26.COV2.S intramuscularly, either once or twice 56 days apart.

This clone appeared a few times. Its specificity is unknown. Here immunoSEQ multiplex PCR was the method, and the copy in TCRdb shows in-frame clones only, minus some. The sample contains about 380,000 clones, approximately 83% of which appear only once. The CDR3 is 17 amino acids. Unmatched junction bases numbered 10, after V lost 5 bases and J lost 1 base. Germline CDR1 reads MNHEY; CDR2 reads SMNVEV (reference sequence). Treatment indicated: around 19 received Ad26.COV2.S at low or high dose, single or two shots; roughly five received placebo; per-sample allocation not given. Repertoires come from day 63 after the first vaccine or placebo injection. General study results and limits: Placebo recipients trailed vaccine recipients in spike-specific TCR breadth.

The receptor's source is a person between 18 and 65 years old who received the Ad26.COV2.S COVID-19 vaccine or a placebo. The rearrangement uses TRBV27 and TRBJ2-3; 9 nucleotides align to TRBD1. The sample in question was peripheral blood, obtained in a trial of Ad26.COV2.S vaccine versus placebo. CDR3 DNA: TGTGCCAGCAGTCCGCCCGGGACAGGGTTGGGCACAGATACGCAGTATTTT. Its protein product is CASSPPGTGLGTDTQYF.